One and the same sample provided the 18 T cell receptor beta chains below, sequenced in a study of T cell repertoires in cytomegalovirus infection. Antigens of these TCRs are unknown. TCRdb reprocessed the reads with MiXCR, giving one entry per CDR3 protein. This repertoire shows 300,000 to 400,000 distinct CDR3 sequences, almost 30% found once; its top ten account for roughly 20%. Specimen: cultured PBMCs, collected from culture after CMV antigen stimulation. The receptors shown here come from a human donor in good health (CMV status not recorded). Some clones in this sample may be carry-over from other donors' samples.

This clonotype was seen at least ten times. The chain couples TRBV28 to TRBJ2-1; weak D call: TRBD1 (5 bases). Germline loops: CDR1 MDHEN, CDR2 SYDVKM. V was pared by 2 bases and J by 2 bases, with 7 bases between. The CDR3 has 14 amino acids. The DNA for the CDR3 is TGTGCCAGCAGTTTAGCGGACACCTACAATGAGCAGTTCTTC. Translated: CASSLADTYNEQFF.

In its sample, this clonotype was seen a few times. The chain couples TRBV11-3 to TRBJ2-1; 14 bases match TRBD2. In germline, CDR1 is SGHNT, CDR2 YENEEA. V was pared by 7 bases and J by 3 bases, with 8 bases of the junction left unmatched. The CDR3 is 17 amino acids. This chain's CDR3 is CASTRTSGRIGYNEQFF. For the CDR3, the DNA is TGTGCCAGCACCCGGACTAGCGGGAGGATTGGCTACAATGAGCAGTTCTTC. The full variable domain, completed using reference TRBV11-3 and TRBJ2-1, is EAGVVQSPRYKIIEKKQPVAFWCNPISGHNTLYWYLQNLGQGPELLIRYENEEAVDDSQLPKDRFSAERLKGVDSTLKIQPAELGDSAVYLCASTRTSGRIGYNEQFFGPGTRLTVL.

The sample holds a few counts of this clonotype. V usage is TRBV12-3 or TRBV12-4 and J usage is TRBJ2-1, with 7 bases matching TRBD2. The ends lost 6 bases at V and 10 bases at J; junction bases unmatched: 18. The CDR3 totals 16 residues. The CDR3 coding sequence is TGTGCCAGCAGCCCTACCCGGAGCGGGGCCGGTCGGGAGCAGTTCTTC. Encoded protein: CASSPTRSGAGREQFF.

The chain couples TRBV5-5 to TRBJ1-2; D unclear. V gave up 4 bases and J gave up 4 bases, with 14 bases separating them. Germline V gives CDR1 SGHKS, CDR2 YYEKEE (reference sequence). The CDR3 consists of 14 residues. The CDR3 nucleotides are TGTGCCAGCAGCCCCCCAGTACAAATCTATGGCTACACCTTC. As protein: CASSPPVQIYGYTF.

The chain is built from TRBV5-1 and TRBJ2-5, with 11 bases aligning to TRBD2. The CDR3 has 18 amino acids. Germline assignment: CDR1 SGHRS and CDR2 YFSETQ. V dropped 2 bases and J dropped 5; count of bases not matched to a gene: 14. CDR3 nucleotide sequence: TGCGCCAGCAGCTTAAGTTCGATGAGACTAGCGGGACTTGAGACCCAGTACTTC. This codes for CASSLSSMRLAGLETQYF. The variable domain in full, completed from reference TRBV5-1 and TRBJ2-5, reads KAGVTQTPRYLIKTRGQQVTLSCSPISGHRSVSWYQQTPGQGLQFLFEYFSETQRNKGNFPGRFSGRQFSNSRSEMNVSTLELGDSALYLCASSLSSMRLAGLETQYFGPGTRLLVL.

In its sample, this clonotype was seen a few times. This chain uses TRBV4-2 with TRBJ2-1; D ambiguous. Trimming cost V 0 bases and J 5 bases, with 11 bases left between them. The CDR3 spans 15 residues. The germline gives CDR1 LGHNA, CDR2 YNFKEQ. Written as DNA, the CDR3 is TGTGCCAGCAGCCAAGACTGGCGGAAAAACAATGAGCAGTTCTTC. It is translated as CASSQDWRKNNEQFF.

The chain combines TRBV27 with TRBJ1-5; D unclear. Trimming stripped 0 bases from V and 0 bases from J, with 6 bases between. Germline CDR1 and CDR2: MNHEY and SMNVEV (reference sequence). The CDR3 has 15 residues. CDR3 nucleotide sequence: TGTGCCAGCAGTTTATCTTGGGATAGCAATCAGCCCCAGCATTTT. It specifies CASSLSWDSNQPQHF.

The sample holds a few counts of this clonotype. This rearrangement joins TRBV7-2 to TRBJ2-7; D is uncertain. This CDR3 region has 14 residues. Trimming stripped 4 bases from V and 1 base from J, with 11 bases between. The germline V gene has CDR1 SGHTA and CDR2 FQGNSA. The CDR3 sequence is CASSSPRQSYEQYF. The CDR3 bases are TGTGCCAGCAGCTCCCCTAGGCAATCCTACGAGCAGTACTTC.

The chain couples TRBV29-1 to TRBJ1-5, with D possibly TRBD1 on 6 matching bases. The CDR3 covers 14 residues. Germline V CDR1 and CDR2: SQVTM, ANQGSEA. The V end lost 4 bases, the J end lost 4 bases, and 14 bases lay between the germline ends. The CDR3 DNA follows: TGCAGCGTTGTCACAGGGACCTTAAATCAGCCCCAGCATTTT. Its protein product is CSVVTGTLNQPQHF.

This clonotype was counted ten times or more. The chain is built from TRBV7-2 and TRBJ2-2, with TRBD1 matching 12 bases. This CDR3 is 18 amino acids long. V was pared by 5 bases and J by 1 base, with 8 bases of the junction left unmatched. Germline V gives CDR1 SGHTA, CDR2 FQGNSA. CDR3 in DNA: TGTGCCAGCAGCCAGCGGGACAGGGGGCGCGGGAACACCGGGGAGCTGTTTTTT. This translates into CASSQRDRGRGNTGELFF. Variable domain in full (rest from reference TRBV7-2 and TRBJ2-2): GAGVSQSPSNKVTEKGKDVELRCDPISGHTALYWYRQSLGQGLEFLIYFQGNSAPDKSGLPSDRFSAERTGGSVSTLTIQRTQQEDSAVYLCASSQRDRGRGNTGELFFGEGSRLTVL.

J is TRBJ1-2 and V is TRBV12-3 or TRBV12-4, with D possibly TRBD1 on 5 matching bases. V was trimmed by 1 base and J by 8 bases, leaving 11 bases between them. The CDR3 covers 13 residues. CDR3 region: CASSLGVGVGYTF. The CDR3 DNA sequence: TGTGCCAGCAGTTTAGGCGTGGGGGTCGGCTACACCTTC.

This clonotype was counted between two and nine times. The CDR3 reads CASSPGQGGNSPLHF. CDR3 sequence (DNA): TGTGCCAGCAGTCCCGGACAGGGAGGGAATTCACCCCTCCACTTT. The rearrangement uses TRBV3-1 and TRBJ1-6; TRBD1 matches 8 bases. The germline V gene encodes CDR1 LGHDT and CDR2 YNNKEL (reference sequence). CDR3 length: 15 residues. Germline trimming cut 6 bases from V and 7 bases from J; bases unmatched to any gene: 8.

This clonotype came up a few times. The rearrangement links TRBV11-2 to TRBJ1-2, with TRBD1 as a possible D gene (5 bases). The V end lost 5 bases, the J end lost 8 bases, and 12 bases lay between the germline ends. The CDR3 contains 12 residues. Looked up from germline, CDR1 is SGHAT and CDR2 is FQNNGV. Here the CDR3 reads CASSRGVHGYTF. DNA of the CDR3: TGTGCCAGCAGCCGAGGGGTGCACGGCTACACCTTC.

This clonotype was recorded a few times. The rearrangement joins TRBV29-1 to TRBJ1-1, with 9 bases aligning to TRBD1. The junction had 14 bases not matched to a gene; V was cut back by 4 bases and J by 2 bases. The germline gives CDR1 SQVTM, CDR2 ANQGSEA. This CDR3 comprises 17 residues. For the CDR3, the DNA is TGCAGCGTTGTCCTCCGGGACAGGGCCATGTCCAACACTGAAGCTTTCTTT. The encoded protein is CSVVLRDRAMSNTEAFF.

The chain recombines TRBV6-1 with TRBJ1-1; D is uncertain. Germline V gene sequence: CDR1 MNHNS, CDR2 SASEGT. Trimming pared 8 bases from V and 4 bases from J, leaving 17 bases between. The CDR3 contains 14 residues. CDR3 nucleotides: TGTGCCAGCGAAGAGTACGGGGATCGCACTGAAGCTTTCTTT. It encodes CASEEYGDRTEAFF.

The chain has TRBV3-1 and TRBJ2-1, with 8 positions matching TRBD1. Germline V CDR1 and CDR2: LGHDT, YNNKEL (reference sequence). Trimming removed 7 bases from V and 4 bases from J; junction bases left unmatched: 9. CDR3 length: 15 residues. CDR3 sequence (DNA): TGTGCCAGCACCCAGGGGGCCCCTGAGTACAATGAGCAGTTCTTC. Protein: CASTQGAPEYNEQFF.

V is TRBV5-1 and J is TRBJ1-2; TRBD1 matches at 9 bases. This CDR3 spans 17 amino acids. J gave up 7 bases and V 4 bases, and 17 bases lay outside the gene matches. In germline, CDR1 is SGHRS, CDR2 YFSETQ. This CDR3 reads CASSPGGTGSRTFGYTF. CDR3 nucleotide sequence: TGCGCCAGCAGCCCTGGTGGGACAGGGAGTCGGACGTTTGGCTACACCTTC.

The V gene is TRBV2, the J gene TRBJ2-7; no firm D call. CDR1 and CDR2 (germline): SNHLY, FYNNEI. The ends were cut back, 6 bases at V and 3 bases at J, with 15 bases in the middle. The CDR3 contains 14 residues. As DNA, the CDR3 is TGTGCCAGCAGACCCCGGACGGACGACTACGAGCAGTACTTC. This codes for CASRPRTDDYEQYF.